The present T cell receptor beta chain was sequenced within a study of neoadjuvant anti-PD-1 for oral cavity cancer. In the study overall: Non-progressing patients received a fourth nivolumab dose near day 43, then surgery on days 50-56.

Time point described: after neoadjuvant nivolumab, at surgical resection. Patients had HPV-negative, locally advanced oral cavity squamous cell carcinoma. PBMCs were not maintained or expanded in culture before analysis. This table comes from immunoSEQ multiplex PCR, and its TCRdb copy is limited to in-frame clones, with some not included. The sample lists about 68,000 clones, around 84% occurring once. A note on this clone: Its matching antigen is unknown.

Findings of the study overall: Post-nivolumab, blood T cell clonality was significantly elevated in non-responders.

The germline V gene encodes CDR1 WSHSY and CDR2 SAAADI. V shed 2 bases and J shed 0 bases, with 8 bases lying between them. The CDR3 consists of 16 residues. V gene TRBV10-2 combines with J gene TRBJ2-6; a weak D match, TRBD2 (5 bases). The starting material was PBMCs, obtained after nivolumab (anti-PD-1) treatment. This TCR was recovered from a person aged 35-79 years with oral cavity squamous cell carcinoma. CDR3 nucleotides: TGCGCCAGCAGTGAGCCCGGGGACTCTGGGGCCAACGTCCTGACTTTC. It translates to CASSEPGDSGANVLTF.